Listed below are T cell receptor beta chains from one sample, sequenced in a study of blood T cell repertoires in COVID-19. Libraries were prepared by immunoSEQ multiplex PCR; TCRdb keeps only in-frame clonotypes and omits some of them. This repertoire shows under 250,000 clones, about 84% found once; its top ten account for more than 10%. The source material was peripheral blood. The receptors shown here come from a human donor in a cohort sampled during active COVID-19. Each CDR3 is given with its conserved first and last residue. A D gene is named only where the DNA matches it firmly. Clone sizes are given selectively: once, few, many, or a class where the clone is expanded.

j_gene,v_gene,abundance,d_gene,CDR3aa,CDR3nt
TRBJ2-1,TRBV15,-,-,CATSRGPADSNEQFF,TGTGCCACCAGCAGAGGGCCCGCCGACAGCAATGAGCAGTTCTTC
TRBJ1-2,TRBV18,once,TRBD1,CASSPYGQGRGYTF,TGTGCCAGCTCACCATACGGACAGGGTAGAGGCTACACCTTC
TRBJ2-3,TRBV12-5,-,TRBD2,CASARGSRGGDTQYF,TGTGCTAGTGCCCGGGGCAGCCGGGGGGGAGATACGCAGTATTTT
TRBJ1-1,TRBV7-2,-,-,CASKKGGSTEAFF,TGTGCCAGCAAAAAAGGGGGATCCACTGAAGCTTTCTTT
TRBJ1-3,TRBV7-6,-,-,CASSFDTDSGNTIYF,TGTGCCAGCAGCTTCGATACAGACTCTGGAAACACCATATATTTT
TRBJ2-5,TRBV3-1/TRBV3-2,few,-,CATLRNNRGGGETQYF,TGTGCCACCCTACGAAACAACAGGGGAGGAGGCGAGACCCAGTACTTC
TRBJ1-6,TRBV20-1,-,-,CSASSLGGLYNSPLHF,TGCAGTGCTAGTAGTCTGGGGGGACTTTATAATTCACCCCTCCACTTT
TRBJ2-7,TRBV2,-,-,CASNPVLRGYEQYF,TGTGCCAGCAATCCGGTGCTCCGGGGCTACGAGCAGTACTTC
TRBJ2-7,TRBV5-1,-,TRBD2,CASSLEITSGKRHEQYF,TGCGCCAGCAGCTTGGAGATTACTAGCGGGAAACGCCACGAGCAGTACTTC
TRBJ1-2,TRBV7-9,-,-,CASSSGRGDPYGYTF,TGTGCCAGCAGCTCCGGCCGGGGAGACCCCTATGGCTACACCTTC
TRBJ1-4,TRBV7-8,-,-,CASSLNGGAAPNEKLFF,TGTGCCAGCAGCCTGAATGGTGGGGCAGCCCCCAATGAAAAACTGTTTTTT
TRBJ2-2,TRBV4-1,-,-,CASSRETKNTGELFF,TGCGCCAGCAGCCGCGAGACAAAGAACACCGGGGAGCTGTTTTTT
TRBJ2-4,TRBV30,-,-,CACRSGLGNIQYF,TGTGCCTGCCGATCTGGCCTCGGGAACATTCAGTACTTC
TRBJ2-1,TRBV11-3,-,-,CASSYSAGSYNEQFF,TGTGCCAGCAGCTACTCAGCGGGCTCCTACAATGAGCAGTTCTTC
TRBJ1-1,TRBV19,-,TRBD1,CASSRVQGVFIEAFF,TGTGCCAGTAGTAGGGTACAGGGGGTTTTTATTGAAGCTTTCTTT
TRBJ2-7,TRBV6-2/TRBV6-3,-,-,CASSYVGLGSYEQYF,TGTGCCAGCAGTTACGTGGGGCTCGGCTCCTACGAGCAGTACTTC
TRBJ1-2,TRBV6-5,-,TRBD1,CASSLSGGSYGYTF,TGTGCCAGCAGTCTCTCAGGGGGCAGCTATGGCTACACCTTC
TRBJ2-7,TRBV29-1,-,-,CSVEDPQGVGEQYF,TGCAGCGTTGAAGATCCCCAGGGCGTGGGGGAGCAGTACTTC
TRBJ1-1,TRBV28,-,-,CASSLNNWNTEAFF,TGTGCCAGCAGTTTAAACAATTGGAACACTGAAGCTTTCTTT
TRBJ2-1,TRBV10-3,-,TRBD2,CASGLAGGLLDNEQFF,TGTGCCAGCGGACTAGCGGGAGGGCTTCTTGACAATGAGCAGTTCTTC
TRBJ1-5,TRBV6-5,few,-,CASSYSRRSNQPQHF,TGTGCCAGCAGTTATTCCCGCAGAAGCAATCAGCCCCAGCATTTT
TRBJ2-7,TRBV19,-,-,CASSQTDSYEQYF,TGTGCCAGTAGTCAGACAGATTCCTACGAGCAGTACTTC